This entry is about one T cell receptor (beta chain). The CDR3 has 14 residues. Trimming took off 1 base at V and 3 bases at J, with 10 bases between the two ends. The germline gives CDR1 SGDLS, CDR2 YYNGEE. The data were obtained in a study of blood T cell repertoires in COVID-19. Study-wide background: Researchers got acute and convalescent COVID-19 samples from the United States, Italy and Spain. PBMCs, B-cell-depleted T cells, or T cells provided the cDNA or gDNA that made up the material.

Per the study methods: Reference gene primer amplification in the assay estimated nucleated cell counts. Sequencing used immunoSEQ multiplex PCR; TCRdb keeps in-frame clones, though not all of them. D and trimming come from the DNA, and the V and J calls and clone size come from that table. The sample lists about 120,000 clones; more than 70% were seen once. Sequenced sample: peripheral blood. This chain links TRBV9 with TRBJ1-1, with a tentative D call TRBD1 (5 bases). This clonotype was obtained from a man aged 45-60 years with acute or convalescent COVID-19. CDR3 protein: CASSVHGGDTEAFF. The DNA of the CDR3 is TGTGCCAGCAGCGTACACGGGGGGGACACTGAAGCTTTCTTT.